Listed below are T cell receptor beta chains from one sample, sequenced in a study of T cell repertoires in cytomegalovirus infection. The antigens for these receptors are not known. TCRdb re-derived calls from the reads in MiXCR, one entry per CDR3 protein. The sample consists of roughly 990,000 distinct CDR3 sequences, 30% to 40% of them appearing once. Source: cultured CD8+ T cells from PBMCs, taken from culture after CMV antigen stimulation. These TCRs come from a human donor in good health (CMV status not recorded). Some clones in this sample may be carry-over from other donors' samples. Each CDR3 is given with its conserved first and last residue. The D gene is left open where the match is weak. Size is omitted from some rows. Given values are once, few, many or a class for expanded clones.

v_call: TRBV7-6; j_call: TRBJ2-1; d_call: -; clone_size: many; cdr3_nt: TGTGCCAGCAGCTCGGGGACCGGGGCCGGGTACAATGAGCAGTTCTTC; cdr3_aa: CASSSGTGAGYNEQFF
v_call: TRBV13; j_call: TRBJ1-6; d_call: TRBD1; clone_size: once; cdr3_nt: TGTGCCAGCAGAGAGGACAGGGGGCAATCCTATAATTCACCCCTCCACTTT; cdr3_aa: CASREDRGQSYNSPLHF
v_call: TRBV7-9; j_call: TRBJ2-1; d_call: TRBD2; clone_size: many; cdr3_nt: TGTGCCAGCAGCACCAGAGGACTAGCGGGGACTAGGAATGAGCAGTTCTTC; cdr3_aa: CASSTRGLAGTRNEQFF
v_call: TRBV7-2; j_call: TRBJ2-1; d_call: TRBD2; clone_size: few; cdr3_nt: TGTGCCAGCAGCTTATACCCGGGGGGGCTTGAAGATGAGCAGTTCTTC; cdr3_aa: CASSLYPGGLEDEQFF
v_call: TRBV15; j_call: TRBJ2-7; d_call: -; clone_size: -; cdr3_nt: TGTGCCACCAGCAGAGGCTCCAAAGGGCGGGACTACGAGCAGTACTTC; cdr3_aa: CATSRGSKGRDYEQYF
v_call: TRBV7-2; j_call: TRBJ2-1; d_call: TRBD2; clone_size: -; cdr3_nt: TGTGCCAGCGGGCAGCGGGGGGGGAACAATGAGCAGTTCTTC; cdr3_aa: CASGQRGGNNEQFF
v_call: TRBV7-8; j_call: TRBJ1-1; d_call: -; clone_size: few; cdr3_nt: TGTGCCAGCAGCTTAGGGTCGAGGACACTTAGATTCGCTGAAGCTTTCTTT; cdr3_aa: CASSLGSRTLRFAEAFF
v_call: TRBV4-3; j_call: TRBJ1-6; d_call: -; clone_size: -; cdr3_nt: TGCGCCAGCAGCCAAGAGGGGGGTTCACCCCTCCACTTT; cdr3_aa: CASSQEGGSPLHF
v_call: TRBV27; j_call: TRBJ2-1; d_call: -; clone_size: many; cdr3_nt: TGTGCCAGCAGTTCCAGGGACGATGAGCAGTTCTTC; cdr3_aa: CASSSRDDEQFF
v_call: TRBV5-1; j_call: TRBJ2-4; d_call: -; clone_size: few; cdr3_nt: TGCGCCAGCAGCTTGGCCGACAGAGACAAAAACATTCAGTACTTC; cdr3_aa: CASSLADRDKNIQYF
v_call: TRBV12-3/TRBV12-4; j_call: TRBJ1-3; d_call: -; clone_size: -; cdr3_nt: TGTGCCAGCAGTTCTCCGGCACTCTCTGGAAACACCATATATTTT; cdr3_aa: CASSSPALSGNTIYF
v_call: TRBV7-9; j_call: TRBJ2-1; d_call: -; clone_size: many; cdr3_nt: TGTGCCAGCAGCTTAGGTGTGTCGGAGGGGAATGAGCAGTTCTTC; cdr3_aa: CASSLGVSEGNEQFF
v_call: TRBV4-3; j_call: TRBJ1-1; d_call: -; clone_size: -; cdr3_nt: TGCGCCAGCAGCCAAGATGGGGCGGCGAACACTGAAGCTTTCTTT; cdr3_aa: CASSQDGAANTEAFF
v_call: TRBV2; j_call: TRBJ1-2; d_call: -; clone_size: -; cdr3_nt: TGTGCCAGCAGTGAAGGTATAACCGCTAACTATGGCTACACCTTC; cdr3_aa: CASSEGITANYGYTF
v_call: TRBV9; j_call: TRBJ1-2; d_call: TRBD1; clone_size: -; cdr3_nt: TGTGCCAGCGTGGACAGGGTTTCTGGCTACACCTTC; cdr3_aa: CASVDRVSGYTF
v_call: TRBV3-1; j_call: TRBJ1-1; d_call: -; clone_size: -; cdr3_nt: TGTGCCAGCAGGCCCCAGGGTTCCACTGAAGCTTTCTTT; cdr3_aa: CASRPQGSTEAFF
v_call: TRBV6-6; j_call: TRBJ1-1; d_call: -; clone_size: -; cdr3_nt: TGTGCCAGCAGTTACTCCTCTCCGGGGGGCTATTTGAACACTGAAGCTTTCTTT; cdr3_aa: CASSYSSPGGYLNTEAFF
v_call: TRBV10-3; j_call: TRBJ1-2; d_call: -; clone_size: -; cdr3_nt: TGTGCCATCCATCGGGACGAAAACTATGGCTACACCTTC; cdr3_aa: CAIHRDENYGYTF
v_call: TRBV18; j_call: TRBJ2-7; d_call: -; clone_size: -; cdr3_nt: TGTGCCAGCTCACCTACCGGGGACCTGGACGAGCAGTACTTC; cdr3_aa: CASSPTGDLDEQYF
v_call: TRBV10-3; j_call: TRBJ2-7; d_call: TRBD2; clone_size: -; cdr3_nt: TGTGCCATCAGTGAGTCGGGGGGGAACGAGCAGTACTTC; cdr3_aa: CAISESGGNEQYF
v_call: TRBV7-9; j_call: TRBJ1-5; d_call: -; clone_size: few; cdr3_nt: TGTGCCAGCAGCTCTGAAGGGCGGACGGGACCCGAGGGTAGCAATCAGCCCCAGCATTTT; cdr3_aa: CASSSEGRTGPEGSNQPQHF
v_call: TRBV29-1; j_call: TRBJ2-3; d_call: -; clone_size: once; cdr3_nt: TGCAGCGCCCAGGGAGTGGGGGGCACAGATACGCAGTATTTT; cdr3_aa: CSAQGVGGTDTQYF